A single sample gave rise to the 10 T cell receptor beta chains below, sequenced in a study of shared clonotypes between healthy human individuals. Produced via immunoSEQ multiplex PCR; TCRdb's table is partial and in-frame only. Here the sample spans about 2.4 million clones, around nine tenths being singletons. Input material: naive CD4+ T cells sorted from blood. The subset denotes: CD45RA+ positively selected. All receptors derive from a young man in good health.

CDR3 in DNA: TGTGCCAGCAGCGGACGGGAGCTCGGGTCTGGGGCCAACGTCCTGACTTTC. Protein: CASSGRELGSGANVLTF. J is TRBJ2-6 and V is TRBV9, with D possibly matching TRBD2 (6 bases). V lost 3 bases and J lost 1, with 14 bases in between. Germline V gene data show CDR1 as SGDLS and CDR2 as YYNGEE. CDR3 size: 17 residues.

The rearrangement uses TRBV5-8 and TRBJ2-5, with 10 bases aligning to TRBD2. This CDR3 region has 15 residues. J gave up 3 bases and V 4 bases, and 6 bases lay outside the gene matches. Germline values: CDR1 SGHTS, CDR2 YDEGEE. CDR3 DNA: TGTGCCAGCAGCCGCGGAGCGGGAGGGGAAGAGACCCAGTACTTC. Protein: CASSRGAGGEETQYF.

The chain carries TRBV19 and TRBJ2-5, with 9 bases fitting TRBD1. The CDR3 spans 13 residues. The trim removed 6 bases at V and 4 bases at J, leaving 3 bases unmatched. Germline CDR1 and CDR2: LNHDA and SQIVND (reference sequence). CDR3 amino acids: CASSPGQGETQYF. CDR3 coding DNA: TGTGCCAGTAGCCCGGGACAGGGAGAGACCCAGTACTTC.

V usage is TRBV30 and J usage is TRBJ2-3; TRBD1 matches 8 bases. After removal of 0 bases from V and 2 bases from J, the junction contained 4 bases not matched to a gene. CDR1 is GTSNPN, CDR2 SVGIG, per germline (reference sequence). The CDR3 runs to 15 residues. The CDR3 DNA reads as TGTGCCTGGAGTGTATCAGGGGGCACCACAGATACGCAGTATTTT. Translating gives CAWSVSGGTTDTQYF. Full variable domain (remainder filled in from reference TRBV30 and TRBJ2-3): SQTIHQWPATLVQPVGSPLSLECTVEGTSNPNLYWYRQAAGRGLQLLFYSVGIGQISSEVPQNLSASRPQDRQFILSSKKLLLSDSGFYLCAWSVSGGTTDTQYFGPGTRLTVL.

The table lists this clone with a count of one. The J gene is TRBJ2-1, the V gene TRBV11-2; D is perhaps TRBD2 (6 bases). The CDR3 has 16 residues. Germline V lookup: CDR1 SGHAT, CDR2 FQNNGV. Deletions cut 4 bases from V and 4 bases from J, with 17 bases between. The chain's CDR3 is CASSSQEGPPYNEQFF. CDR3 bases: TGTGCCAGCAGCTCCCAGGAGGGCCCCCCATACAATGAGCAGTTCTTC.

The chain couples TRBV7-2 to TRBJ1-3, with D perhaps matching TRBD1 (6 bases). There are 15 residues in the CDR3. V gave up 2 bases and J gave up 5 bases, with 13 bases separating them. Germline V CDR1 and CDR2: SGHTA, FQGNSA. The CDR3 DNA is TGTGCCAGCAGCTTAAACAGGGAAAGGCGAAACACCATATATTTT. It yields the protein CASSLNRERRNTIYF.

CDR3 DNA: TGTGCCTGGATGGCAGGGGCTGTGTACGAGCAGTACTTC. It specifies CAWMAGAVYEQYF. The chain combines TRBV30 with TRBJ2-7; tentatively, D is TRBD1 (6 bases). Trimming removed 4 bases at V and 4 bases at J, with 14 bases between. The CDR3 is 13 amino acids. The germline CDR1 and CDR2 sequences are GTSNPN and SVGIG (reference sequence).

Concerning this clone: Other DNA sequences in the sample encode the same CDR3. The chain couples TRBV7-2 to TRBJ2-2; maybe TRBD2 (7 bases). The V gene's germline CDR1 is SGHTA and CDR2 FQGNSA. Trimming took 1 base from V and 1 from J, leaving 10 bases between them. This CDR3 is 16 amino acids long. CDR3 residues: CASSLVGGLNTGELFF. The CDR3 bases are TGTGCCAGCAGCTTAGTCGGGGGGCTGAACACCGGGGAGCTGTTTTTT. The complete variable domain, with remaining parts taken from reference TRBV7-2 and TRBJ2-2, reads GAGVSQSPSNKVTEKGKDVELRCDPISGHTALYWYRQSLGQGLEFLIYFQGNSAPDKSGLPSDRFSAERTGGSVSTLTIQRTQQEDSAVYLCASSLVGGLNTGELFFGEGSRLTVL.

This chain links TRBV10-1 with TRBJ1-1, with D hard to call. Germline-derived CDR1 and CDR2 are WNHNN and SYGVQD (reference sequence). The CDR3 totals 13 residues. V lost 6 bases and J 0 bases, leaving 8 bases between the germline ends. The CDR3 sequence is CASRRELNTEAFF. CDR3 nucleotide sequence: TGCGCCAGCAGGAGGGAGTTGAACACTGAAGCTTTCTTT.

V usage is TRBV19 and J usage is TRBJ2-3, with no clear D. The CDR3 sequence is 16 residues long. Germline CDR1 and CDR2: LNHDA and SQIVND (reference sequence). With 3 bases removed from V and 4 bases from J, the gap between germline ends came to 17 bases. The CDR3 DNA reads as TGTGCCAGTAGTATGGTTCCCTCTGGGTCCCCAGATACGCAGTATTTT. Translation gives CASSMVPSGSPDTQYF.